A single sample gave rise to the 8 T cell receptor beta chains below, sequenced in a study of CD8 T cells in Susac syndrome. An amount of RNA that ranged from roughly 0.5 to 1 ug was reverse transcribed with random hexamers. MiXCR, applied by TCRdb to the immunoSEQ multiplex PCR reads, yields one record per CDR3 protein. Counted here are about 120,000 distinct CDR3 sequences, 85% to 95% occurring once; the ten biggest clones make up approximately 0.12%. Source material: CD8+ T cells from PBMCs. The receptor set was obtained from a human donor in good health.

This chain uses TRBV12-5 with TRBJ1-5; no definite D call. Between the trimmed V and J ends, which lost 5 bases and 7 bases, there was a span of 15 bases. The CDR3 consists of 14 residues. Germline V gene sequence: CDR1 LGHNT, CDR2 FRNRAP. The CDR3 loop is CASGAEPGDQPQHF. Written as DNA, the CDR3 is TGTGCTAGTGGTGCCGAGCCGGGTGACCAGCCCCAGCATTTT.

As DNA, the CDR3 is TGTGCCAGCTCACCAGCCACTCCTGGAAACACCATATATTTT. Amino acid sequence: CASSPATPGNTIYF. V gene TRBV18 combines with J gene TRBJ1-3; D remains unclear. V dropped 2 bases and J dropped 2 bases, with 7 bases sitting between them. Per germline, CDR1 KGHSH and CDR2 LQKENI. There are 14 residues in the CDR3.

V and J are TRBV19 and TRBJ2-1; the match to TRBD2 covers 8 bases. This CDR3 has 15 residues. Germline V gene data show CDR1 as LNHDA and CDR2 as SQIVND (reference sequence). J lost 2 bases, V lost 1 base, and 1 base had no gene match. The CDR3 region has the DNA TGTGCCAGTAGTATAGGTAGCGGGGCCTACAATGAGCAGTTCTTC. It specifies CASSIGSGAYNEQFF.

This rearrangement joins TRBV19 to TRBJ2-3; the D gene is possibly TRBD1 (5 bases). Trimming took off 3 bases at V and 5 bases at J, with 12 bases between the two ends. The germline CDR1 and CDR2 sequences are LNHDA and SQIVND (reference sequence). The CDR3 covers 14 residues. Here the CDR3 DNA reads TGTGCCAGTAGTATTCTGGGGCCTGTAGATACGCAGTATTTT. It yields the protein CASSILGPVDTQYF.

This sequence joins TRBV3-1 and TRBJ2-7; the D gene is possibly TRBD1 (5 bases). Germline loops: CDR1 LGHDT, CDR2 YNNKEL (reference sequence). V lost 1 base and J lost 9, with 10 bases in between. The CDR3 has 12 amino acids. The CDR3 DNA reads TGTGCCAGCAGCCAAGGGCAGGGTGGGCAGTACTTC. Amino acids: CASSQGQGGQYF.

This chain joins TRBV5-4 and TRBJ2-5; D is undetermined. CDR1 and CDR2 (germline): SGHNT, YYREEE (reference sequence). The CDR3 runs 13 residues. The V and J ends lost 3 bases and 4 bases respectively, with 10 bases between them. CDR3: CASSWPGTETQYF. The CDR3 DNA reads TGTGCCAGCAGCTGGCCCGGAACAGAGACCCAGTACTTC.

The gene calls are TRBV7-8 and TRBJ2-3; no definite D call. Trimming took off 4 bases at V and 5 bases at J, with 10 bases between the two ends. CDR3 length equals 13 residues. CDR1 is SGHVS and CDR2 is FQNEAQ in the germline V gene. Here the CDR3 reads CASSSEQLDTQYF. The CDR3, as DNA: TGTGCCAGCAGCTCAGAGCAGTTAGATACGCAGTATTTT.

The chain carries TRBV29-1 and TRBJ1-5; weak D call: TRBD1 (6 bases). Germline CDR1 SQVTM, CDR2 ANQGSEA. The CDR3 covers 13 residues. Trimming took off 5 bases at V and 10 bases at J, with 18 bases between the two ends. CDR3 amino acids: CSVRTGSGSPQHF. CDR3 coding DNA: TGCAGCGTTCGAACAGGGTCAGGATCCCCCCAGCATTTT.